Described below is a single T cell receptor (beta chain) sequence and its context. What this receptor recognizes is not known. Per-base quality was not reported, and no clone a single base away is much larger than it. These data originate in a study of OX40 agonist ivuxolimab in advanced cancers. In the study overall: Ivuxolimab was an agonistic, fully human IgG2 monoclonal antibody directed against OX40 (CD134), a costimulatory receptor. Intravenous ivuxolimab was administered to patients every 2 weeks at six dose levels: 0.01, 0.1, 0.3, 1.5, 3 and 10 mg/kg. Of the 50 to 55 patients in dose escalation, about 20 had hepatocellular carcinoma, around 15 had melanoma, 9 had renal cell carcinoma and 9 had head and neck cancer. In the dose-escalation cohort, roughly 80% of patients were male, and the mean age was approximately 55 years, with a range of roughly 23 to 85. Prior anti-PD-1, anti-PD-L1 or anti-CTLA-4 therapy was permitted, and checkpoint inhibitors had been received by 30% to 40% of dose-escalation patients. Partial responses occurred in three dose-escalation patients, of whom one had hepatocellular carcinoma and two had cutaneous melanoma. Peripheral TCRbeta sequencing was intended to test whether TCR sequence diversity was altered and clonal T-cell expansion was caused by ivuxolimab. The paper covers the monotherapy dose-escalation part of the phase I ivuxolimab trial, which included N of about 56 patients.

The trial excluded patients who had a history of autoimmune disease or were on systemic immunosuppression. In every dose cohort, peripheral blood was drawn for TCR sequencing at baseline, cycle 4 day 1, and cycle 7 day 1. Samples were obtained from an open-label, multicenter, first-in-human phase I dose-escalation trial of ivuxolimab. The trial enrolled adults with locally advanced or metastatic head and neck squamous cell, hepatocellular, melanoma or renal cell carcinoma. Before TCR sequencing, CD4+ and CD8+ T cells were separately sorted from peripheral blood. For sequencing of the TCRbeta CDR3 region, genomic DNA was extracted from the sorted cells. TCRbeta CDR3 regions were sequenced using the immunoSEQ Assay. TCRdb took this table from immuneACCESS and kept in-frame rearrangements with V and J called. Such tables lack part of the clones; where checked against another copy, unresolved V genes explain under half of the gap, and the rest is unexplained. The sample contains 20,000 to 30,000 clones, about 87% of them found a single time. Roughly a fifth of the sample lies in the top ten.

The CDR3 numbers 13 residues from cysteine through phenylalanine. The entry retains the CDR3 DNA only, 39 bases that are in frame from base 1. V is cut by 7 bases and J by 2 bases, and the space between the germline ends is 10 bases. The germline V gene (reference sequence) specifies PRHDT as CDR1 and FYEKMQ as CDR2. What the authors observed across the whole study: Low levels of normalized T-cell clonal expansion were also seen in some nonresponding patients. Which antigens the clonally expanded peripheral T cells were specific for was not determined. Partial responders in the 0.1-3.0 mg/kg groups had among the lowest normalized peripheral clonal expansion, especially among CD8+ T cells. At doses of 0.1 to 3.0 mg/kg, clonal expansion of both CD4+ and CD8+ T cells in blood was seen between baseline and week 6. After ivuxolimab, more expanded clones were found on average in CD8+ T cells than in CD4+ T cells.

The V gene is TRBV13 and the J gene is TRBJ2-3, and perhaps TRBD2 as D gene, on 6 matching bases. This TCR derives from an adult with an advanced solid tumor such as melanoma, head and neck, liver or kidney cancer. The material was CD4+ or CD8+ T cells sorted from blood, obtained in a trial of the OX40 agonist ivuxolimab. CDR3 sequence: CASKGGVTDTQYF. Read as DNA, the sequence is TGTGCCAGCAAAGGCGGGGTCACAGATACGCAGTATTTT. Reference TRBV13 and TRBJ2-3 proteins supply the regions before and after the CDR3; the full variable domain is: AAGVIQSPRHLIKEKRETATLKCYPIPRHDTVYWYQQGPGQDPQFLISFYEKMQSDKGSIPDRFSAQQFSDYHSELNMSSLELGDSALYFCASKGGVTDTQYFGPGTRLTVL.